This is a list of T cell receptor beta chains from one sample in a study of cytomegalovirus exposure and HLA in healthy donors. The method was immunoSEQ multiplex PCR; TCRdb's version includes in-frame clones alone and lacks a portion of them. The table includes 95,000 to 130,000 clones, 55% to 65% detected once. The specimen was PBMCs. All receptors derive from a woman between 35 and 50 years old in good health and CMV-seropositive. CDR3s include the opening cysteine and the closing phenylalanine or tryptophan. Each record gives: V gene, J gene, clone size, D gene, CDR3 protein, CDR3 DNA. D genes are given only for firm matches. Only part of the rows carry a size: once, few, many, or a class if the clone is expanded.

>TRBV19|TRBJ1-1|-|TRBD1
CASKQGENTEAFF
TGTGCCAGTAAACAGGGGGAGAACACTGAAGCTTTCTTT
>TRBV15|TRBJ2-1|once|TRBD2
CATSFAAGAYNEQFF
TGTGCCACCAGCTTCGCAGCGGGAGCCTACAATGAGCAGTTCTTC
>TRBV28|TRBJ2-5|-|-
CASSPPRGQVTQYF
TGTGCCAGCAGTCCCCCGCGGGGCCAAGTGACCCAGTACTTC
>TRBV9|TRBJ2-1|-|TRBD2
CASSVGLASDEQFF
TGTGCCAGCAGCGTAGGACTAGCTTCGGATGAGCAGTTCTTC
>TRBV9|TRBJ2-1|-|TRBD1
CASEGQGARGYEQFF
TGTGCCAGCGAGGGACAGGGGGCGAGGGGGTATGAGCAGTTCTTC
>TRBV19|TRBJ1-2|-|-
CASSIGEHGYTF
TGTGCCAGTAGTATTGGGGAGCATGGCTACACCTTC
>TRBV11-2|TRBJ2-5|-|TRBD2
CASSLDRGLGETQYF
TGTGCCAGCAGCTTAGATCGGGGACTAGGGGAGACCCAGTACTTC
>TRBV7-2|TRBJ1-5|-|TRBD1
CASSFFGTGSNQPQHF
TGTGCCAGCAGCTTCTTCGGGACAGGGAGCAATCAGCCCCAGCATTTT
>TRBV27|TRBJ2-2|-|-
CASSLGLGATGELFF
TGTGCCAGCAGTTTAGGGCTTGGGGCCACCGGGGAGCTGTTTTTT
>TRBV7-7|TRBJ2-3|few|-
CASSLGATDTQYF
TGTGCTAGCAGCTTAGGAGCCACAGATACGCAGTATTTT
>TRBV5-1|TRBJ2-1|-|TRBD2
CASSLWTSGDSYNEQFF
TGCGCCAGCAGCTTGTGGACTAGCGGGGACTCCTACAATGAGCAGTTCTTC
>TRBV4-1|TRBJ1-1|-|-
CASSHLLGSPAANTEAFF
TGCGCCAGCAGCCATCTCCTAGGTTCGCCGGCAGCCAACACTGAAGCTTTCTTT
>TRBV5-1|TRBJ1-2|-|-
CASSLAEGQSRGYTF
TGCGCCAGCAGCTTGGCCGAAGGACAGAGTCGCGGCTACACCTTC
>TRBV29-1|TRBJ2-1|-|-
CSVEDTSADVYNEQFF
TGCAGCGTTGAAGATACCTCTGCGGATGTTTACAATGAGCAGTTCTTC
>TRBV7-6|TRBJ2-1|-|TRBD2
CASSPGLALNEQFF
TGTGCCAGCAGCCCTGGACTAGCGTTGAATGAGCAGTTCTTC
>TRBV5-4|TRBJ1-5|-|TRBD1
CASSPDRGGQPQHF
TGTGCCAGCAGCCCGGACAGGGGCGGTCAGCCCCAGCATTTT
>TRBV28|TRBJ2-7|few|-
CASSLLSFEQYF
TGTGCCAGCAGTCTACTGTCTTTCGAGCAGTACTTC
>TRBV9|TRBJ1-2|few|-
CASSVGQGYGYTF
TGTGCCAGCAGCGTAGGGCAGGGCTATGGCTACACCTTC
>TRBV11-3|TRBJ2-2|-|-
CASSLSRGRTGELFF
TGTGCCAGCAGCTTATCACGGGGTCGCACCGGGGAGCTGTTTTTT
>TRBV5-8|TRBJ1-4|once|TRBD1
CASSLGTGGGEKLFF
TGTGCCAGCAGCCTCGGGACAGGGGGGGGTGAAAAACTGTTTTTT
>TRBV28|TRBJ1-2|-|-
CASSPPQQGSYGYTF
TGTGCCAGCAGCCCACCGCAACAGGGATCTTATGGCTACACCTTC
>TRBV4-1|TRBJ2-2|-|TRBD2
CASSQDSRENTGELFF
TGCGCCAGCAGCCAAGACTCGCGGGAGAATACCGGGGAGCTGTTTTTT
>TRBV6-6|TRBJ2-5|-|-
CASSKKQRSLTKTQYF
TGTGCCAGCAGCAAAAAACAGAGATCCTTGACGAAGACCCAGTACTTC
>TRBV19|TRBJ2-1|-|TRBD2
CASSITGTASGRVNEQFF
TGTGCCAGTAGTATAACAGGGACGGCTAGCGGGAGGGTAAATGAGCAGTTCTTC
>TRBV9|TRBJ2-7|-|TRBD2
CASSEGGSSAYEQYF
TGTGCCAGCAGCGAAGGCGGGAGCAGCGCCTACGAGCAGTACTTC
>TRBV6-5|TRBJ2-7|-|-
CASSYGGPELHYEQYF
TGTGCCAGCAGTTACGGCGGGCCCGAACTCCACTACGAGCAGTACTTC
>TRBV7-3|TRBJ2-7|-|TRBD2
CASRLAGDGAEQYF
TGTGCCAGCAGGTTAGCGGGAGATGGGGCCGAGCAGTACTTC
>TRBV11-2|TRBJ2-1|once|TRBD2
CASSLVRLAVYNEQFF
TGTGCCAGCAGCTTAGTAAGGCTAGCGGTTTACAATGAGCAGTTCTTC
>TRBV28|TRBJ1-1|-|-
CASSLQGTVNTEAFF
TGTGCCAGCAGCCTCCAGGGGACGGTGAACACTGAAGCTTTCTTT
>TRBV5-4|TRBJ2-2|-|TRBD1
CASSWGTDTGELFF
TGTGCCAGCAGCTGGGGGACAGACACCGGGGAGCTGTTTTTT
>TRBV28|TRBJ2-1|-|-
CASTPGAYNEQFF
TGTGCCAGCACCCCAGGCGCCTACAATGAGCAGTTCTTC
>TRBV27|TRBJ2-3|-|-
CASSFVGVGTDTQYF
TGTGCCAGCAGTTTCGTGGGAGTTGGTACAGATACGCAGTATTTT
>TRBV7-6|TRBJ2-3|-|TRBD2
CASSLVAGSEDTQYF
TGTGCCAGCAGCTTAGTAGCGGGGTCGGAAGATACGCAGTATTTT
>TRBV5-1|TRBJ2-7|-|TRBD1
CASSPGTGSSYEQYF
TGCGCCAGCAGCCCCGGGACAGGGTCGTCCTACGAGCAGTACTTC
>TRBV10-3|TRBJ1-2|-|-
CAIRASAGGADYGYTF
TGTGCCATCAGAGCCAGTGCGGGGGGCGCCGACTATGGCTACACCTTC
>TRBV4-1|TRBJ1-2|-|TRBD1
CASSQDSTGGRGYTF
TGCGCCAGCAGCCAAGATTCCACAGGGGGCAGAGGCTACACCTTC
>TRBV27|TRBJ1-6|-|TRBD1
CASSFSGQGVGFVRSPLHF
TGTGCCAGCAGTTTTAGCGGACAGGGAGTCGGCTTTGTGCGTTCACCCCTCCACTTT